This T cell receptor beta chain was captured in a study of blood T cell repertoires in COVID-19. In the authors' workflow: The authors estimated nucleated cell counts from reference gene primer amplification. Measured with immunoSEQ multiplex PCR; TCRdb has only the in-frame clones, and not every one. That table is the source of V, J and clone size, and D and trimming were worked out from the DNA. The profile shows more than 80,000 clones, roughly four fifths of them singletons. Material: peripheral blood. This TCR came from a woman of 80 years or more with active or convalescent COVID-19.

CDR3 loop: CASSLHPGVGNTIYF. CDR3 bases: TGTGCCAGCAGCCTACATCCAGGGGTTGGAAACACCATATATTTT. The genes are TRBV5-4 and TRBJ1-3; D may be TRBD1 (6 bases). The CDR3 runs to 15 residues. The germline V and J ends were trimmed by 4 bases and 3 bases, with 14 bases remaining between them. CDR1 and CDR2 from the germline V gene are SGHNT and YYREEE (reference sequence). Drawing the rest from reference TRBV5-4 and TRBJ1-3, the complete variable domain is ETGVTQSPTHLIKTRGQQVTLRCSSQSGHNTVSWYQQALGQGPQFIFQYYREEENGRGNFPPRFSGLQFPNYSSELNVNALELDDSALYLCASSLHPGVGNTIYFGEGSWLTVV.